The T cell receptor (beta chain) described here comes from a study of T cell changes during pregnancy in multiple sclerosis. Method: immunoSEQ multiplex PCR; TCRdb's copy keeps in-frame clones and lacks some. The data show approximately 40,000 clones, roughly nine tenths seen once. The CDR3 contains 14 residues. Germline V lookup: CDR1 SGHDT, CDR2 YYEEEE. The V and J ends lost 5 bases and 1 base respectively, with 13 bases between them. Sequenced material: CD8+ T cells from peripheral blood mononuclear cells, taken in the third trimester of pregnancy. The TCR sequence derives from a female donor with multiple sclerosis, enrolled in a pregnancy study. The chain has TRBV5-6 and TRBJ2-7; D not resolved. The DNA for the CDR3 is TGTGCCAGCAGTGCGTCATATAATTCCTACGAGCAGTACTTC. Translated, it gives CASSASYNSYEQYF.